The source of this TCR beta chain is a study of OX40 agonist ivuxolimab in advanced cancers. Study as a whole: Participants averaged roughly 60 years of age (range roughly 23 to 90) and were 75% to 90% male. Under the entry rules, prior anti-PD-1, anti-PD-L1 or anti-CTLA-4 therapy was allowed, and about 40% had some. Findings of the study overall: Both blood CD4+ and CD8+ T cells showed clonal growth by week 6 at 0.1 to 3.0 mg/kg.

Comments on this clone: Its antigen is not identified.

CDR3 size: 12 residues. In germline, CDR1 is ENHRY, CDR2 SYGVKD. V was clipped by 1 base and J by 2 bases, with 2 bases between them. Data came from immunoSEQ multiplex PCR; TCRdb stores just in-frame clones and leaves some out. The data hold some 42,000 clones, with roughly nine tenths observed a single time. The chain links TRBV10-3 to TRBJ1-1; D gene uncertain. Source: CD4+ or CD8+ T cells sorted from blood, taken in a trial of the OX40 agonist ivuxolimab. This sequence originates from an adult with an advanced solid tumor such as melanoma, head and neck, liver or kidney cancer. CDR3 DNA sequence: TGTGCCATCAGTGAGTTAAACACTGAAGCTTTCTTT. Residues: CAISELNTEAFF.